Presented here are 20 T cell receptor beta chains from one specimen sequenced in a study of early T cells in non-severe SARS-CoV-2 infection. Using its own MiXCR run on the 5' RACE reads, TCRdb lists one record per CDR3 protein. The sample holds some 120,000 distinct CDR3 sequences, about 15% seen once. The sequenced material came from whole blood. The receptors come from an adult who was a healthcare worker with PCR-confirmed SARS-CoV-2 infection or an uninfected control (not recorded which).

This clonotype was seen only a few times. The V gene is TRBV11-2, the J gene TRBJ2-2; tentatively, D is TRBD1 (7 bases). The V end lost 9 bases, the J end lost 4 bases, and 18 bases lay between the germline ends. Germline V gene data show CDR1 as SGHAT and CDR2 as FQNNGV. The CDR3 runs to 15 residues. Here the CDR3 reads CASVNRGGTTGELFF. The CDR3 DNA reads as TGTGCCAGTGTTAACAGGGGCGGGACCACCGGGGAGCTGTTTTTT.

The rearrangement uses TRBV6-2 or TRBV6-3 and TRBJ1-2; D is unclear. Germline CDR1 MNHEY, CDR2 SVGEGT. Between the trimmed V and J ends, which lost 8 bases and 2 bases, there was a span of 15 bases. This CDR3 spans 14 amino acids. The CDR3 sequence: CASRFAGGNYGYTF. The CDR3, as DNA: TGTGCCAGCCGCTTCGCTGGAGGGAACTATGGCTACACCTTC.

CDR3 coding DNA: TGTGCCAGCAGTGGACCGGCGGCTTTACAAGAGACCCAGTACTTC. As protein: CASSGPAALQETQYF. This chain links TRBV2 with TRBJ2-5; D remains unclear. The V end was cut by 4 bases, the J end by 2 bases, with 14 bases between. The length of the CDR3 is 15 residues. Germline CDR1 is SNHLY and CDR2 is FYNNEI.

This clonotype was seen ten or more times. CDR3 amino acids: CASSNTRSSYNSPLHF. CDR3 bases: TGTGCCAGCAGTAACACGCGAAGCTCCTATAATTCACCCCTCCACTTT. The chain couples TRBV25-1 to TRBJ1-6; D is unresolved. CDR3 length: 16 amino acids. The V gene's germline CDR1 is MGHDK and CDR2 SYGVNS. Trimming took 5 bases from V and 0 from J, leaving 11 bases between them.

This clonotype occurred many times. V is TRBV19 and J is TRBJ1-3; a possible D gene is TRBD1 (5 bases). The germline V and J ends were trimmed by 11 bases and 2 bases, with 13 bases remaining between them. Germline V CDR1 and CDR2: LNHDA, SQIVND (reference sequence). The CDR3 extends over 13 amino acids. DNA of the CDR3: TGTGCCGGAGGGACTCGGCCTGGAAACACCATATATTTT. Translation gives CAGGTRPGNTIYF.

The genes are TRBV20-1 and TRBJ2-7, with a possible D match to TRBD2 (6 bases). The CDR3 is 13 residues long. V dropped 8 bases and J dropped 0 bases, with 14 bases sitting between them. Germline-derived CDR1 and CDR2 are DFQATT and SNEGSKA (reference sequence). DNA for the CDR3: TGCAGTTCGGCGGGGTCAAGCTCCTACGAGCAGTACTTC. It codes for CSSAGSSSYEQYF.

This clonotype was seen a few times. The chain carries TRBV2 and TRBJ2-2, with D unclear. CDR3 length: 13 amino acids. Germline lookup yields CDR1 SNHLY and CDR2 FYNNEI. Trimming cost V 6 bases and J 3 bases, with 8 bases left between them. The CDR3 nucleotides read TGTGCCAGCAGGGTATCCGACACCGGGGAGCTGTTTTTT. This gives the protein CASRVSDTGELFF.

The J gene is TRBJ1-1, the V gene TRBV9; D is uncertain. V was pared by 4 bases and J by 5 bases, with 15 bases between. The CDR3 length is 14 residues. From germline, CDR1 is SGDLS and CDR2 YYNGEE. CDR3 region: CASSPTGAGTEAFF. The CDR3 region has the DNA TGTGCCAGCAGCCCCACCGGTGCGGGGACTGAAGCTTTCTTT.

The chain links TRBV10-3 to TRBJ2-3, with D perhaps TRBD1 or TRBD2 (5 bases each). The V and J ends lost 7 bases and 2 bases respectively, with 16 bases between them. CDR1 ENHRY and CDR2 SYGVKD come from the germline V gene. The CDR3 covers 15 residues. The CDR3 DNA is TGTGCCATCAATCCGGGACCTATTCTCACAGATACGCAGTATTTT. Translation gives CAINPGPILTDTQYF.

The genes are TRBV10-3 and TRBJ1-1; 12 positions agree with TRBD1. CDR3 length equals 15 residues. Germline CDR1 reads ENHRY; CDR2 reads SYGVKD. V gave up 6 bases and J gave up 5 bases; unmatched junction bases: 7. This CDR3 reads CAISRDRGRGTEAFF. DNA of the CDR3: TGTGCCATCAGCCGGGACAGGGGGCGAGGGACTGAAGCTTTCTTT.

The sample holds a few counts of this clonotype. The CDR3 loop reads CASSSFETNQPQHF. CDR3 in DNA: TGTGCCAGCAGTTCTTTCGAAACGAATCAGCCCCAGCATTTT. This chain joins TRBV6-2 or TRBV6-3 and TRBJ1-5; D remains ambiguous. CDR1 and CDR2 from the germline V gene are MNHEY and SVGEGT. This CDR3 spans 14 amino acids. Trimming removed 4 bases at V and 4 bases at J, with 11 bases between.

This clonotype was detected only once. This chain joins TRBV20-1 and TRBJ2-5; D may be TRBD2 (5 bases). In germline, CDR1 is DFQATT, CDR2 SNEGSKA (reference sequence). The CDR3 consists of 13 residues. Between the trimmed V and J ends, which lost 6 bases and 1 base, there was a span of 12 bases. The CDR3 loop reads CSAPKGSQETQYF. CDR3 DNA: TGCAGTGCGCCGAAAGGGAGCCAAGAGACCCAGTACTTC.

This chain links TRBV10-3 with TRBJ2-1; D call uncertain. With 8 bases removed from V and 9 bases from J, the gap between germline ends came to 20 bases. The CDR3 contains 14 residues. Germline loops: CDR1 ENHRY, CDR2 SYGVKD. CDR3 region: CAIADGQHNGEQFF. The CDR3 DNA sequence: TGTGCCATCGCCGACGGCCAGCACAACGGTGAGCAGTTCTTC.

The chain joins TRBV19 to TRBJ2-6, with 7 bases lining up with TRBD1. Germline V CDR1 and CDR2: LNHDA, SQIVND (reference sequence). CDR3 length equals 16 residues. Trimming cost V 8 bases and J 0 bases; bases outside gene matches: 7. The CDR3 region has the DNA TGTGCCAGTGAATCAGGGGGAATCTCTGGGGCCAACGTCCTGACTTTC. This encodes CASESGGISGANVLTF.

This clonotype was seen only a few times. The chain uses TRBV29-1 and TRBJ1-1, with D hard to call. Germline loops: CDR1 SQVTM, CDR2 ANQGSEA. Trimming took off 3 bases at V and 5 bases at J, with 16 bases between the two ends. The CDR3 extends over 14 amino acids. The CDR3 region is CSVDGLGGRTEAFF. DNA of the CDR3: TGCAGCGTTGACGGACTGGGAGGGAGGACTGAAGCTTTCTTT.

The chain uses TRBV12-3 or TRBV12-4 and TRBJ1-1, with D possibly matching TRBD1 (6 bases). Deletions cut 7 bases from V and 0 bases from J, with 9 bases between. This CDR3 spans 13 amino acids. CDR3 region: CASKGQLNTEAFF. For the CDR3, the DNA is TGTGCCAGCAAAGGACAGTTGAACACTGAAGCTTTCTTT.

Here the CDR3 reads CASSIDYNNNEQFF. The CDR3 bases are TGTGCCAGCAGTATAGACTATAATAACAATGAGCAGTTCTTC. The chain uses TRBV12-3 or TRBV12-4 and TRBJ2-1; maybe TRBD2 (5 bases). V shed 5 bases and J shed 5 bases, with 13 bases lying between them. The CDR3 has 14 residues.

The CDR3 sequence: CSVKEETQYF. In DNA form, the CDR3 reads TGCAGCGTGAAAGAAGAGACCCAGTACTTC. This chain joins TRBV29-1 and TRBJ2-5; D not resolved. Per germline, CDR1 SQVTM and CDR2 ANQGSEA. The CDR3 is 10 amino acids. Between the trimmed V and J ends, which lost 6 bases and 3 bases, there was a span of 5 bases.

This clonotype was seen at least ten times. V usage is TRBV12-3 or TRBV12-4 and J usage is TRBJ2-1; TRBD1 is a possible D gene (5 bases). Between the trimmed V and J ends, which lost 4 bases and 6 bases, there was a span of 16 bases. There are 15 residues in the CDR3. The CDR3 loop is CASSSAVFQGNEQFF. In DNA form, the CDR3 reads TGTGCCAGCAGTTCCGCGGTTTTTCAGGGCAATGAGCAGTTCTTC.

CDR3 nucleotides: TGTGCCTGGAGTGTAGGCTCCCCTGGGGCCAACGTCCTGACTTTC. This encodes CAWSVGSPGANVLTF. The chain has TRBV30 and TRBJ2-6; D is uncertain. The CDR3 totals 15 residues. CDR1 and CDR2 from the germline V gene are GTSNPN and SVGIG (reference sequence). The ends were cut back, 0 bases at V and 2 bases at J, with 8 bases in the middle.